These 30 T cell receptor beta chains originate from one sample sequenced in a study of cytomegalovirus exposure and HLA in healthy donors. PCR amplification relied on 60 Vbeta primers (plus 13 Jbeta primers). The data were produced by immunoSEQ multiplex PCR, yet TCRdb's version contains in-frame clones alone and is incomplete. The sample includes 140,000 or so clones, roughly 77% seen only once; the top ten take roughly 1.7%. Sample: PBMCs. The source of these receptors is a woman in her twenties or thirties in good health and CMV-seronegative.

This clone was picked up one time. The rearrangement links TRBV5-1 to TRBJ2-5, with D possibly matching TRBD2 (6 bases). Trimming cost V 2 bases and J 5 bases, with 16 bases left between them. The CDR3 has 15 residues. In germline, CDR1 is SGHRS, CDR2 YFSETQ. CDR3 sequence reads: CASSFPQGGRETQYF. DNA of the CDR3: TGCGCCAGCAGCTTTCCCCAGGGAGGTCGGGAGACCCAGTACTTC.

J is TRBJ2-5 and V is TRBV7-8, with 7 bases matching TRBD1. There are 14 residues in the CDR3. The germline V gene encodes CDR1 SGHVS and CDR2 FQNEAQ. V shed 4 bases and J 4 bases; nucleotides not matched to a gene: 6. The CDR3 bases are TGTGCCAGCAGCTCCCTAGGGGGCCGAGAGACCCAGTACTTC. Protein product: CASSSLGGRETQYF.

The chain joins TRBV30 to TRBJ1-2; possible D gene TRBD1, 6 bases. The germline V gene encodes CDR1 GTSNPN and CDR2 SVGIG (reference sequence). CDR3 size: 12 residues. With 3 bases removed from V and 6 bases from J, the gap between germline ends came to 11 bases. CDR3: CAWSGGAHGYTF. The CDR3, as DNA: TGTGCCTGGAGCGGGGGGGCGCATGGCTACACCTTC.

This clone is medium-sized within its sample. V and J are TRBV29-1 and TRBJ1-6, with D hard to call. This CDR3 is 15 amino acids long. V lost 5 bases and J 1 base, leaving 12 bases between the germline ends. CDR1 is SQVTM and CDR2 is ANQGSEA in the germline V gene. The DNA of the CDR3 is TGCAGCGTTTTGGAGGGATCATCCTATAATTCACCCCTCCACTTT. Its protein product is CSVLEGSSYNSPLHF.

As for this clone: An end of the junction does not agree with germline; a read error may underlie this. V gene TRBV7-7 combines with J gene TRBJ2-1, with 7 bases lining up with TRBD1. The CDR3 totals 16 residues. CDR1 and CDR2 from the germline V gene are SSHAT and FNYEAQ (reference sequence). In nucleotides, the CDR3 is TGTGCTAGCAGCCCCCAGGGGGTAACTTCCTACAATGAGCAGTTCTTC. Encoded protein: CASSPQGVTSYNEQFF.

J is TRBJ2-2 and V is TRBV25-1; D may be TRBD1 (6 bases). The CDR3 consists of 16 residues. CDR1 is MGHDK and CDR2 is SYGVNS in the germline V gene. V was pared by 5 bases and J by 3 bases, with 16 bases between. The CDR3 DNA reads TGTGCCAGCAGTAACTACAGGGCTGGGCACACCGGGGAGCTGTTTTTT. Its protein product is CASSNYRAGHTGELFF.

The chain carries TRBV5-8 and TRBJ2-7; the D is unclear. V lost 2 bases and J lost 1, with 7 bases in between. The CDR3 is 13 amino acids. The germline V gene encodes CDR1 SGHTS and CDR2 YDEGEE. CDR3 coding DNA: TGTGCCAGCAGCTTTGATAGTTCCTACGAGCAGTACTTC. Protein sequence: CASSFDSSYEQYF.

The chain uses TRBV27 and TRBJ1-2, with 8 bases lining up with TRBD1. V dropped 2 bases and J dropped 8; count of bases not matched to a gene: 7. The CDR3 is 14 residues long. Looked up from germline, CDR1 is MNHEY and CDR2 is SMNVEV (reference sequence). For the CDR3, the DNA is TGTGCCAGCAGTTTAACCGCAGGGGGCAGGGGCTACACCTTC. This translates into CASSLTAGGRGYTF.

The chain couples TRBV29-1 to TRBJ1-1; D is possibly TRBD1 (6 bases). Germline V gene sequence: CDR1 SQVTM, CDR2 ANQGSEA. This CDR3 spans 16 amino acids. Trimming removed 4 bases at V and 0 bases at J, with 18 bases between. DNA of the CDR3: TGCAGCGTTGTGGTTCCGAGACAGGCGATGAACACTGAAGCTTTCTTT. Amino acids: CSVVVPRQAMNTEAFF.

The V gene is TRBV6-5, the J gene TRBJ2-5; 7 bases map to TRBD1. The V segment lost 4 bases and the J segment 5 bases; nucleotides outside the gene matches: 4. The CDR3 has 13 amino acids. The germline CDR1 and CDR2 sequences are MNHEY and SVGAGI. CDR3 region: CASSFTGAETQYF. The CDR3 DNA reads as TGTGCCAGCAGTTTCACAGGGGCGGAGACCCAGTACTTC.

This clone was picked up a small number of times. V gene TRBV21-1 combines with J gene TRBJ2-2; the listed D gene, TRBD2, was not tested against the DNA. TRBV21-1 is classified as a pseudogene. The CDR3 has 13 amino acids. CDR3 nucleotide sequence: TGTGCCAGCAGCAAAGCCCGCGTCGGGGAGCTGTTTTTT. Translated: CASSKARVGELFF.

The V call is TRBV2, the J call TRBJ1-3, with D possibly matching TRBD1 (5 bases). V was pared by 4 bases and J by 3 bases, with 7 bases between. The length of the CDR3 is 13 residues. Germline V gives CDR1 SNHLY, CDR2 FYNNEI. The CDR3 DNA follows: TGTGCCAGCAGTGCAGGGAATGGAAACACCATATATTTT. Its protein is CASSAGNGNTIYF.

The chain has TRBV2 and TRBJ1-1; unclear D gene. CDR3 length equals 14 residues. Trimming shortened V by 4 bases and J by 3 bases, and 12 bases separated the two germline ends. CDR1 SNHLY and CDR2 FYNNEI come from the germline V gene. The CDR3 nucleotides are TGTGCCAGCAGTGTAGATTTTCGGGACACTGAAGCTTTCTTT. Its translation: CASSVDFRDTEAFF.

The chain combines TRBV19 with TRBJ2-3, with D tentatively TRBD2 (6 bases). Germline V CDR1 and CDR2: LNHDA, SQIVND (reference sequence). V was cut by 4 bases and J by 14 bases, with 16 bases left in between. The CDR3 is made up of 12 amino acids. CDR3 sequence (DNA): TGTGCCAGTAGTAACCCAGGGACTGTCACGTATTTT. The encoded protein is CASSNPGTVTYF.

The rearrangement links TRBV21-1 to TRBJ2-2; the table's D call, TRBD1, was not checked against the DNA. TRBV21-1 is noted as a pseudogene. The CDR3 runs to 16 residues. The CDR3 sequence is CASSKVRQGVTGELFF. CDR3 in DNA: TGTGCCAGCAGCAAAGTGAGGCAGGGTGTTACCGGGGAGCTGTTTTTT.

The rearrangement joins TRBV2 to TRBJ2-7; 8 positions match TRBD2. Germline V gene sequence: CDR1 SNHLY, CDR2 FYNNEI. The J segment lost 0 bases and the V segment lost 10 bases, leaving 8 bases of the junction unmatched. This CDR3 has 14 residues. CDR3 protein: CATVAGRGSYEQYV. The CDR3 region has the DNA TGTGCCACCGTAGCGGGAAGGGGCTCCTACGAGCAGTACGTC.

J is TRBJ1-1 and V is TRBV5-1, with 8 bases lining up with TRBD1. CDR1 SGHRS and CDR2 YFSETQ come from the germline V gene. The CDR3 has 14 residues. V trimming: 3 bases; J trimming: 1 base; junction bases outside the gene matches: 2. Here the CDR3 reads CASSWGTGNTEAFF. The CDR3 DNA reads as TGCGCCAGCAGCTGGGGGACAGGGAACACTGAAGCTTTCTTT. The full variable domain, rest sourced from reference TRBV5-1 and TRBJ1-1, is KAGVTQTPRYLIKTRGQQVTLSCSPISGHRSVSWYQQTPGQGLQFLFEYFSETQRNKGNFPGRFSGRQFSNSRSEMNVSTLELGDSALYLCASSWGTGNTEAFFGQGTRLTVV.

Details on this clone: The junction departs from germline at one end; a sequencing error may be responsible. V usage is TRBV7-7 and J usage is TRBJ2-5; tentatively, D is TRBD2 (7 bases). This CDR3 is 15 amino acids long. Germline V gene lookup returns CDR1 SSHAT and CDR2 FNYEAQ (reference sequence). In nucleotides, the CDR3 is TGTGCTAGCAGCCAGAGGGGGGGGATGGAAGAGACCCAGTACTTC. It translates to CASSQRGGMEETQYF.

The chain has TRBV5-4 and TRBJ2-7; weak D call: TRBD2 (7 bases). This CDR3 region has 15 residues. CDR1 is SGHNT, CDR2 YYREEE, per germline (reference sequence). Deletions cut 5 bases from V and 4 bases from J, with 19 bases between. The CDR3 DNA reads TGTGCCAGCAGTGGGGGGGCTAGCGGACTTTACGAGCAGTACTTC. Amino acids: CASSGGASGLYEQYF.

The J gene is TRBJ2-7, the V gene TRBV6-6, with 8 bases aligning to TRBD1. V was pared by 5 bases and J by 1 base, with 7 bases of the junction left unmatched. The CDR3 is 15 amino acids. Per the germline V gene, CDR1 is MNHNY and CDR2 is SVGAGI (reference sequence). The CDR3, as DNA: TGTGCCAGCAGTCCCCAGGGGGCAGGGTCCTACGAGCAGTACGTC. It is translated as CASSPQGAGSYEQYV.

V gene TRBV9 combines with J gene TRBJ2-5; weak D call: TRBD1 (6 bases). The CDR3 is made up of 15 amino acids. V lost 0 bases and J lost 5, with 14 bases in between. In germline, CDR1 is SGDLS, CDR2 YYNGEE. The CDR3 region is CASSVGWGPGETQYF. The CDR3 DNA is TGTGCCAGCAGCGTAGGCTGGGGGCCGGGGGAGACCCAGTACTTC. Looking up the rest from reference TRBV9 and TRBJ2-5 gives the full variable domain: DSGVTQTPKHLITATGQRVTLRCSPRSGDLSVYWYQQSLDQGLQFLIQYYNGEERAKGNILERFSAQQFPDLHSELNLSSLELGDSALYFCASSVGWGPGETQYFGPGTRLLVL.

This clone turned up a few times. The CDR3 reads CASSLAGPEVTQYF. In nucleotides, the CDR3 is TGTGCCAGCAGTTTAGCGGGCCCAGAGGTGACCCAGTACTTC. This chain joins TRBV27 and TRBJ2-5, with D maybe TRBD2 (5 bases). V lost 2 bases and J 7 bases, leaving 14 bases between the germline ends. The CDR3 loop spans 14 amino acids. CDR1 and CDR2 from the germline V gene are MNHEY and SMNVEV (reference sequence).

The gene calls are TRBV28 and TRBJ2-7; 10 bases fit TRBD1. The V and J ends lost 4 bases and 10 bases, in that order; junction bases with no gene match: 4. Germline CDR1 is MDHEN and CDR2 is SYDVKM. The CDR3 contains 12 residues. The CDR3 region is CASSSRQGAQYF. CDR3 DNA: TGTGCCAGCAGTTCAAGACAGGGGGCTCAGTACTTC.

This clone was counted a single time. This chain uses TRBV6-6 with TRBJ2-7, with D maybe TRBD2 (5 bases). The CDR3 spans 15 residues. Germline CDR1 MNHNY, CDR2 SVGAGI (reference sequence). Trimming cost V 0 bases and J 2 bases, with 11 bases left between them. CDR3: CASSYSRAQTYEQYF. The DNA of the CDR3 is TGTGCCAGCAGTTACTCGAGGGCGCAGACCTACGAGCAGTACTTC.

The chain has TRBV6-1 and TRBJ1-2, with 7 bases lining up with TRBD1. Per germline, CDR1 MNHNS and CDR2 SASEGT. This CDR3 contains 15 residues. V shed 5 bases, J shed 0 bases, and the junction held 6 bases outside the gene matches. In DNA form, the CDR3 reads TGTGCCAGCAGTCCTTGGACAGGAGCTAACTATGGCTACACCTTC. It codes for CASSPWTGANYGYTF.

This chain uses TRBV7-9 with TRBJ1-2; a possible D gene is TRBD1 (5 bases). Germline assignment: CDR1 SEHNR and CDR2 FQNEAQ (reference sequence). This CDR3 region has 14 residues. V lost 5 bases and J 8 bases, leaving 18 bases between the germline ends. In DNA, the CDR3 is TGTGCCAGCAGCGCACAGTCGGGGGGGTTAGGCTACACCTTC. Protein sequence: CASSAQSGGLGYTF.

This rearrangement joins TRBV6-5 to TRBJ2-2, with 7 nucleotides matching TRBD2. The length of the CDR3 is 14 residues. The V gene's germline CDR1 is MNHEY and CDR2 SVGAGI. J lost 5 bases, V lost 6 bases, and 6 bases had no gene match. DNA for the CDR3: TGTGCCAGCAGACCGGGGGGTGGGACCGGGGAGCTGTTTTTT. Translated: CASRPGGGTGELFF.

This chain uses TRBV9 with TRBJ2-2; 8 nucleotides agree with TRBD2. Trimming cost V 0 bases and J 5 bases; bases outside gene matches: 9. The germline V gene encodes CDR1 SGDLS and CDR2 YYNGEE. The CDR3 sequence is 17 residues long. The CDR3 DNA reads as TGTGCCAGCAGCGTAGCCCCCAGCGGGAGAGGTACCGGGGAGCTGTTTTTT. This encodes CASSVAPSGRGTGELFF. The full variable domain, in which reference TRBV9 and TRBJ2-2 provide the parts outside the CDR3, is DSGVTQTPKHLITATGQRVTLRCSPRSGDLSVYWYQQSLDQGLQFLIQYYNGEERAKGNILERFSAQQFPDLHSELNLSSLELGDSALYFCASSVAPSGRGTGELFFGEGSRLTVL.

The V gene is TRBV28, the J gene TRBJ1-4; TRBD1 might be the D (5 bases). Germline V gene sequence: CDR1 MDHEN, CDR2 SYDVKM. The germline V and J ends were trimmed by 3 bases and 8 bases, with 16 bases remaining between them. The CDR3 length is 15 residues. CDR3 sequence reads: CASSLKGSGGEKLFF. The CDR3 DNA sequence: TGTGCCAGCAGTTTGAAAGGATCGGGGGGGGAAAAACTGTTTTTT. The full variable domain, completed using reference TRBV28 and TRBJ1-4, is DVKVTQSSRYLVKRTGEKVFLECVQDMDHENMFWYRQDPGLGLRLIYFSYDVKMKEKGDIPEGYSVSREKKERFSLILESASTNQTSMYLCASSLKGSGGEKLFFGSGTQLSVL.

The chain uses TRBV10-1 and TRBJ2-3; 12 bases agree with TRBD2. Germline-derived CDR1 and CDR2 are WNHNN and SYGVQD (reference sequence). V was clipped by 5 bases and J by 5 bases; unmatched bases: 2. The CDR3 consists of 14 residues. The CDR3 here is CASSPGLAGDTQYF. CDR3 sequence (DNA): TGCGCCAGCAGTCCGGGACTAGCGGGAGATACGCAGTATTTT.